What follows are 27 T cell receptor beta chains derived from one specimen sequenced in a study of blood T cell repertoires in COVID-19. Assay: immunoSEQ multiplex PCR; the TCRdb copy retains only in-frame clones and omits some. The sample comprises roughly 500,000 clones, 75% to 90% of which are singletons, and 0.9% rests with the top ten. Specimen: peripheral blood. The source is a young man with COVID-19, enrolled during active disease.

This chain connects TRBV20-1 to TRBJ2-7, with TRBD2 matching over 12 bases. Trimming removed 3 bases from V and 0 bases from J; junction bases left unmatched: 3. CDR1 is DFQATT, CDR2 SNEGSKA, per germline (reference sequence). The CDR3 loop spans 15 amino acids. The CDR3: CSASGGLAGSYEQYF. In DNA, the CDR3 is TGCAGTGCTAGTGGGGGACTAGCGGGCTCCTACGAGCAGTACTTC.

The table lists this clone with a count of one. The chain uses TRBV29-1 and TRBJ1-4, with D perhaps TRBD1 (5 bases). Germline V gene lookup returns CDR1 SQVTM and CDR2 ANQGSEA. The V gene lost 6 bases and the J gene lost 8 bases, with 16 bases spanning the gap. The CDR3 spans 13 residues. The CDR3 here is CSVMTAMREKLFF. CDR3 bases: TGCAGCGTCATGACAGCGATGAGGGAAAAACTGTTTTTT.

The chain employs TRBV2 and TRBJ2-7; 7 bases map to TRBD1. V was clipped by 8 bases and J by 3 bases; unmatched bases: 7. The CDR3 has 13 residues. Per the germline V gene, CDR1 is SNHLY and CDR2 is FYNNEI. This chain's CDR3 is CASQQGLSYEQYF. The CDR3 region has the DNA TGTGCCAGCCAACAGGGGCTAAGCTACGAGCAGTACTTC.

The CDR3, as DNA: TGTGCCAGCAGCTTCGCCAGGGAGGCAAACGAGCAGTACTTC. It translates to CASSFAREANEQYF. The J gene is TRBJ2-7, the V gene TRBV7-9; perhaps TRBD2 as D (6 bases). This CDR3 has 14 residues. Per the germline V gene, CDR1 is SEHNR and CDR2 is FQNEAQ (reference sequence). Deletions cut 3 bases from V and 5 bases from J, with 14 bases between. The variable domain in full, with the rest retrieved from reference TRBV7-9 and TRBJ2-7, is DTGVSQNPRHKITKRGQNVTFRCDPISEHNRLYWYRQTLGQGPEFLTYFQNEAQLEKSRLLSDRFSAERPKGSFSTLEIQRTEQGDSAMYLCASSFAREANEQYFGPGTRLTVT.

This chain connects TRBV15 to TRBJ1-3; D is ambiguous. CDR1 is LNHNV and CDR2 is YYDKDF in the germline V gene (reference sequence). Deletions cut 5 bases from V and 3 bases from J, with 8 bases between. This CDR3 has 13 amino acids. This chain's CDR3 is CATSEGDGNTIYF. The CDR3 coding sequence is TGTGCCACCAGCGAGGGCGATGGAAACACCATATATTTT.

This sequence joins TRBV10-2 and TRBJ1-2, with 8 bases matching TRBD1. The germline V gene has CDR1 WSHSY and CDR2 SAAADI. The CDR3 covers 14 residues. J was trimmed by 4 bases and V by 6 bases; bases with no gene match: 7. CDR3 loop: CASRDRAQVYGYTF. The CDR3, as DNA: TGCGCCAGCAGGGACAGGGCCCAGGTCTATGGCTACACCTTC.

This rearrangement joins TRBV4-1 to TRBJ1-1; 8 bases match TRBD1. The trim removed 7 bases at V and 4 bases at J, leaving 14 bases unmatched. Germline V lookup: CDR1 MGHRA, CDR2 YSYEKL. CDR3 size: 16 residues. CDR3 in amino acids: CASNNLGQGASTEAFF. The DNA for the CDR3 is TGCGCCAGCAACAACCTTGGGCAGGGGGCGAGCACTGAAGCTTTCTTT.

The J gene is TRBJ1-4, the V gene TRBV6-5, with 11 positions matching TRBD1. V lost 6 bases and J lost 6; bases outside the gene matches: 6. In germline, CDR1 is MNHEY, CDR2 SVGAGI. The CDR3 extends over 15 amino acids. The chain's CDR3 is CASRLDRGRHEKLFF. DNA of the CDR3: TGTGCCAGCAGGTTGGACAGGGGGCGCCATGAAAAACTGTTTTTT.

This chain uses TRBV6-2 or TRBV6-3 with TRBJ1-3; D is undetermined. V lost 4 bases, J lost 4 bases, and 8 bases lay in between. CDR1 and CDR2 from the germline V gene are MNHEY and SVGEGT. The CDR3 extends over 13 amino acids. CDR3 nucleotides: TGTGCCAGCAGTTTTTCTCCCGGAAACACCATATATTTT. This codes for CASSFSPGNTIYF.

V usage is TRBV5-5 and J usage is TRBJ1-1; D might be TRBD1 (5 bases). The CDR3 consists of 15 residues. Trimming removed 4 bases at V and 3 bases at J, with 16 bases between. CDR1 and CDR2 from the germline V gene are SGHKS and YYEKEE (reference sequence). The CDR3 region has the DNA TGTGCCAGCAGCCTCTCTACTCAGGGATACACTGAAGCTTTCTTT. This codes for CASSLSTQGYTEAFF. Variable domain in full (rest from reference TRBV5-5 and TRBJ1-1): DAGVTQSPTHLIKTRGQQVTLRCSPISGHKSVSWYQQVLGQGPQFIFQYYEKEERGRGNFPDRFSARQFPNYSSELNVNALLLGDSALYLCASSLSTQGYTEAFFGQGTRLTVV.

The chain is built from TRBV5-5 and TRBJ1-1; D call uncertain. The V gene lost 3 bases and the J gene lost 2 bases, with 8 bases spanning the gap. The V gene's germline CDR1 is SGHKS and CDR2 YYEKEE (reference sequence). The CDR3 is 13 amino acids. The CDR3 region has the DNA TGTGCCAGCAGCTGGGGAGTAAACACTGAAGCTTTCTTT. Its translation is CASSWGVNTEAFF.

The V call is TRBV5-4, the J call TRBJ2-7, with D possibly matching TRBD1 (6 bases). The CDR3 is made up of 15 amino acids. The V gene lost 4 bases and the J gene lost 1 base, with 15 bases spanning the gap. The germline V gene has CDR1 SGHNT and CDR2 YYREEE (reference sequence). DNA for the CDR3: TGTGCCAGCAGCCCTAGTGGACAGAATTCCTACGAGCAGTACTTC. Its translation: CASSPSGQNSYEQYF.

The gene calls are TRBV6-5 and TRBJ2-7; the match to TRBD2 covers 9 bases. There are 15 residues in the CDR3. Germline V gene sequence: CDR1 MNHEY, CDR2 SVGAGI. V shed 4 bases, J shed 7 bases, and the junction held 11 bases outside the gene matches. CDR3 region: CASSFSGSTVGEQYF. For the CDR3, the DNA is TGTGCCAGCAGTTTTAGCGGGAGTACAGTGGGGGAGCAGTACTTC.

The table lists this clone with a few counts. The chain has TRBV6-5 and TRBJ1-2; TRBD1 matches 11 bases. Germline assignment: CDR1 MNHEY and CDR2 SVGAGI. V lost 2 bases and J lost 8; bases outside the gene matches: 7. This CDR3 comprises 15 residues. The CDR3 protein is CASSYEGQGASGYTF. CDR3 nucleotides: TGTGCCAGCAGTTACGAAGGACAGGGGGCGAGCGGCTACACCTTC.

This chain links TRBV6-2 or TRBV6-3 with TRBJ2-3, with 11 bases that match TRBD2. CDR1 is MNHEY, CDR2 SVGEGT, per germline. J was trimmed by 1 base and V by 6 bases; bases with no gene match: 9. The CDR3 has 17 amino acids. CDR3 in amino acids: CASSLKLAGGRTDTQYF. For the CDR3, the DNA is TGTGCCAGCAGCCTAAAGCTAGCGGGAGGTCGCACAGATACGCAGTATTTT.

The V gene is TRBV15, the J gene TRBJ2-7; the match to TRBD1 covers 8 bases. The ends lost 4 bases at V and 2 bases at J; junction bases unmatched: 4. Germline loops: CDR1 LNHNV, CDR2 YYDKDF (reference sequence). This CDR3 is 14 amino acids long. The CDR3 nucleotides read TGTGCCACCAGCAAACAGACAGGGGCCTACGAGCAGTACTTC. It is translated as CATSKQTGAYEQYF.

This clone was seen more than once but under ten times. V usage is TRBV7-2 and J usage is TRBJ2-7; TRBD1 aligns across 7 bases. The V gene end was trimmed by 1 base and the J gene end by 0 bases; junction bases not matched to a gene: 3. The CDR3 loop spans 15 amino acids. The germline V gene has CDR1 SGHTA and CDR2 FQGNSA. The DNA of the CDR3 is TGTGCCAGCAGCTTAGAACAGGGGTTCTCCTACGAGCAGTACTTC. This gives the protein CASSLEQGFSYEQYF.

This rearrangement joins TRBV7-8 to TRBJ2-5; D remains ambiguous. V lost 3 bases and J lost 6, with 14 bases in between. Germline V gene data show CDR1 as SGHVS and CDR2 as FQNEAQ. This CDR3 spans 14 amino acids. CDR3 amino acids: CASSFDLFGQTQYF. In DNA form, the CDR3 reads TGTGCCAGCAGCTTCGACCTCTTTGGGCAGACCCAGTACTTC. Full variable domain (outside the CDR3, taken from reference TRBV7-8 and TRBJ2-5): GAGVSQSPRYKVAKRGQDVALRCDPISGHVSLFWYQQALGQGPEFLTYFQNEAQLDKSGLPSDRFFAERPEGSVSTLKIQRTQQEDSAVYLCASSFDLFGQTQYFGPGTRLLVL.

V is TRBV24-1 and J is TRBJ2-2; 8 bases are a match to TRBD1. V dropped 7 bases and J dropped 6; count of bases not matched to a gene: 9. Germline-derived CDR1 and CDR2 are KGHDR and SFDVKD. The CDR3 spans 15 residues. The CDR3 spells CATSSRTTGAGELFF. The CDR3 DNA reads as TGTGCCACCAGCTCACGTACGACAGGGGCCGGGGAGCTGTTTTTT.

The CDR3 DNA sequence: TGTGCCTGGAGTGTACGGGGTGGCACAGATACGCAGTATTTT. It specifies CAWSVRGGTDTQYF. V usage is TRBV30 and J usage is TRBJ2-3; perhaps TRBD2 as D (5 bases). The V end was cut by 0 bases, the J end by 1 base, with 8 bases between. The CDR3 has 14 residues. Per the germline V gene, CDR1 is GTSNPN and CDR2 is SVGIG (reference sequence).

The J gene is TRBJ2-7, the V gene TRBV13, with a weak D call TRBD2 (5 bases). V gave up 5 bases and J gave up 0 bases, with 17 bases separating them. This CDR3 region has 16 residues. Germline CDR1 reads PRHDT; CDR2 reads FYEKMQ (reference sequence). CDR3 nucleotides: TGTGCCAGCAGCACCGCCAGAGCGGTCAGCTCCTACGAGCAGTACTTC. It is translated as CASSTARAVSSYEQYF.

The genes are TRBV5-1 and TRBJ2-4, with a tentative D call TRBD2 (6 bases). The CDR3 runs to 14 residues. From germline, CDR1 is SGHRS and CDR2 YFSETQ. The V end lost 4 bases, the J end lost 5 bases, and 13 bases lay between the germline ends. CDR3 sequence reads: CASSIYGSQNIQYF. CDR3 nucleotide sequence: TGCGCCAGCAGCATCTACGGGAGCCAAAACATTCAGTACTTC. Full variable domain (remainder filled in from reference TRBV5-1 and TRBJ2-4): KAGVTQTPRYLIKTRGQQVTLSCSPISGHRSVSWYQQTPGQGLQFLFEYFSETQRNKGNFPGRFSGRQFSNSRSEMNVSTLELGDSALYLCASSIYGSQNIQYFGAGTRLSVL.

V is TRBV7-8 and J is TRBJ1-1; D remains unclear. Looked up from germline, CDR1 is SGHVS and CDR2 is FQNEAQ. V was clipped by 0 bases and J by 0 bases, with 8 bases between them. The CDR3 has 15 residues. In DNA form, the CDR3 reads TGTGCCAGCAGCTTAGCGCCCGGGATGAACACTGAAGCTTTCTTT. It codes for CASSLAPGMNTEAFF. The whole variable domain, remainder taken from reference TRBV7-8 and TRBJ1-1, is GAGVSQSPRYKVAKRGQDVALRCDPISGHVSLFWYQQALGQGPEFLTYFQNEAQLDKSGLPSDRFFAERPEGSVSTLKIQRTQQEDSAVYLCASSLAPGMNTEAFFGQGTRLTVV.

A few counts support this clone. The chain carries TRBV12-5 and TRBJ2-3, with 8 positions matching TRBD2. V gave up 7 bases and J gave up 3 bases; unmatched junction bases: 9. There are 15 residues in the CDR3. The V gene's germline CDR1 is LGHNT and CDR2 FRNRAP. The CDR3 sequence is CASASGGGFTDTQYF. The CDR3 DNA is TGTGCTAGTGCCTCGGGCGGGGGGTTTACAGATACGCAGTATTTT.

This clone was detected only once. The chain carries TRBV4-1 and TRBJ2-1; 7 bases map to TRBD2. Germline V gene lookup returns CDR1 MGHRA and CDR2 YSYEKL. The CDR3 covers 17 residues. The junction had 15 bases not matched to a gene; V was cut back by 1 base and J by 9 bases. Written as DNA, the CDR3 is TGCGCCAGCAGCCAAGTTATTTCGGGACTAATCATGGGTGAGCAGTTCTTC. This codes for CASSQVISGLIMGEQFF.

The chain links TRBV3-1 (or the pseudogene TRBV3-2) to TRBJ2-1; 9 nucleotides agree with TRBD1. After removal of 0 bases from V and 8 bases from J, the junction contained 11 bases not matched to a gene. Germline CDR1 reads LGHDT; CDR2 reads YNNKEL (reference sequence). This CDR3 has 17 amino acids. This CDR3 reads CASSQDPPLTGGHEQFF. CDR3 in DNA: TGTGCCAGCAGCCAAGACCCTCCACTTACAGGGGGCCATGAGCAGTTCTTC.

The V gene is TRBV19, the J gene TRBJ1-4; TRBD1 matches at 7 bases. The CDR3 spans 15 residues. After removal of 6 bases from V and 6 bases from J, the junction contained 10 bases not matched to a gene. Germline lookup yields CDR1 LNHDA and CDR2 SQIVND (reference sequence). CDR3 coding DNA: TGTGCCAGTAGCGCGACAGGGAGTGGACATGAAAAACTGTTTTTT. This codes for CASSATGSGHEKLFF.